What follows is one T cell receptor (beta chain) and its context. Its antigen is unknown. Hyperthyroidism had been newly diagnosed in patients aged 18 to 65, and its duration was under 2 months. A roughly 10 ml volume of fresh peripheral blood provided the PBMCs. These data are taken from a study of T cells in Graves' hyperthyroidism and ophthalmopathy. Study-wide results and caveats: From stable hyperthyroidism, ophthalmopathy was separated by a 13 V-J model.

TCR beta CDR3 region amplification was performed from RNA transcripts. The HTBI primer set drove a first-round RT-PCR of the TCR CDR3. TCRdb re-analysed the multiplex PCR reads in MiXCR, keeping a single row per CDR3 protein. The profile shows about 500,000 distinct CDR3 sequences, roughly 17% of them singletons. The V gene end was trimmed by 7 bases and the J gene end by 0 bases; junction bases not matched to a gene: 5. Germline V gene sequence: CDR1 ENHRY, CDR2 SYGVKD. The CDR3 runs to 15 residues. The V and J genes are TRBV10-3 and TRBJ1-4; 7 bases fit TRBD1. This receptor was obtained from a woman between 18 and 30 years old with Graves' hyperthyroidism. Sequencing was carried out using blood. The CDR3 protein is CAIKQGLSTNEKLFF. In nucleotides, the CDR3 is TGTGCCATCAAACAGGGGTTATCAACTAATGAAAAACTGTTTTTT.